These 9 T cell receptor beta chains were sequenced from one sample in a study of regulatory T cells in long-lasting Graves disease. The TCR beta library used iRepertoire HTBI primers with Arm-PCR amplification of CDR3. MiXCR, run by TCRdb on the multiplex PCR reads, gives a single entry per CDR3 protein. The sample has approximately 400,000 distinct CDR3 sequences; roughly 24% are singletons. Time point reported: persistent/refractory GD, antithyroid drugs over 5 years with positive TRAb. Generation of the TCR library employed RNA extracted from PBMCs. The specimen comprised peripheral blood mononuclear cells (PBMCs), sampled when the disease was refractory, from a patient treated with antithyroid drugs. These receptors were obtained from a woman between 35 and 50 years old with Graves disease.

At least ten counts were recorded for this clonotype. The gene calls are TRBV5-5 and TRBJ1-2; possibly TRBD1 for D (6 bases). Germline V gene data show CDR1 as SGHKS and CDR2 as YYEKEE (reference sequence). CDR3 length: 14 residues. Trimming removed 0 bases from V and 7 bases from J, with 13 bases in between. In nucleotides, the CDR3 is TGTGCCAGCAGCTTGGGACAGGATATCCGTGGCTACACCTTC. This translates into CASSLGQDIRGYTF. The variable domain in full, completed from reference TRBV5-5 and TRBJ1-2, reads DAGVTQSPTHLIKTRGQQVTLRCSPISGHKSVSWYQQVLGQGPQFIFQYYEKEERGRGNFPDRFSARQFPNYSSELNVNALLLGDSALYLCASSLGQDIRGYTFGSGTRLTVV.

This clonotype has more than one count but fewer than ten. V gene TRBV12-3 or TRBV12-4 combines with J gene TRBJ2-2; TRBD2 matches at 7 bases. Trimming at V came to 4 bases and at J to 6 bases, leaving 2 bases not matched to a gene. The CDR3 is 13 residues long. The DNA of the CDR3 is TGTGCCAGCAGTTCCGGACTAGCCGGGGAGCTGTTTTTT. Encoded protein: CASSSGLAGELFF.

This clonotype was recorded many times. The genes are TRBV2 and TRBJ2-7; D remains unclear. From germline, CDR1 is SNHLY and CDR2 FYNNEI. The V end was cut by 1 base, the J end by 7 bases, with 11 bases between. The CDR3 contains 13 residues. In DNA form, the CDR3 reads TGTGCCAGCAGTGAAGGGGTAGGCTGGGAGCAGTACTTC. It translates to CASSEGVGWEQYF.

The V gene is TRBV6-1, the J gene TRBJ1-2, with D perhaps matching TRBD1 (6 bases). The CDR3 loop spans 14 amino acids. Germline lookup yields CDR1 MNHNS and CDR2 SASEGT. The V end lost 7 bases, the J end lost 0 bases, and 12 bases lay between the germline ends. The CDR3 loop is CASKADRTNYGYTF. The DNA of the CDR3 is TGTGCCAGCAAAGCCGACAGGACTAACTATGGCTACACCTTC.

The rearrangement joins TRBV29-1 to TRBJ1-1; D call uncertain. Germline CDR1 SQVTM, CDR2 ANQGSEA. V was pared by 6 bases and J by 3 bases, with 8 bases between. The CDR3 has 11 residues. The CDR3 here is CSVDQYTEAFF. The DNA of the CDR3 is TGCAGCGTGGACCAATACACTGAAGCTTTCTTT.

V gene TRBV7-9 combines with J gene TRBJ2-7; a possible D gene is TRBD2 (5 bases). The CDR3 totals 15 residues. Germline V CDR1 and CDR2: SEHNR, FQNEAQ (reference sequence). Trimming removed 4 bases at V and 2 bases at J, with 15 bases between. The CDR3: CASSSPTTGTYEQYF. In nucleotides, the CDR3 is TGTGCCAGCAGCTCTCCGACAACGGGAACCTACGAGCAGTACTTC.

This clonotype was found a few times. The chain employs TRBV7-9 and TRBJ2-7; D may match TRBD1 or TRBD2 (5 bases each). The CDR3 consists of 12 residues. The ends were cut back, 5 bases at V and 2 bases at J, with 7 bases in the middle. Germline V gene lookup returns CDR1 SEHNR and CDR2 FQNEAQ (reference sequence). CDR3 region: CASSGTTYEQYF. For the CDR3, the DNA is TGTGCCAGCAGCGGGACGACCTACGAGCAGTACTTC.

This clonotype appeared a few times. The rearrangement uses TRBV12-3 or TRBV12-4 and TRBJ2-3; the match to TRBD2 covers 8 bases. Trimming removed 7 bases from V and 2 bases from J; junction bases left unmatched: 2. The CDR3 sequence is 13 residues long. Written as DNA, the CDR3 is TGTGCCAGCAAACTAGCGGCCACAGATACGCAGTATTTT. This gives the protein CASKLAATDTQYF.

This clonotype was seen only a few times. The rearrangement uses TRBV30 and TRBJ2-5; TRBD2 is a possible D gene (5 bases). In germline, CDR1 is GTSNPN, CDR2 SVGIG (reference sequence). Trimming removed 4 bases at V and 2 bases at J, with 17 bases between. The length of the CDR3 is 15 residues. The CDR3 bases are TGTGCCTGGACCGGCCTCGGAGGAGGACAAGAGACCCAGTACTTC. Its translation is CAWTGLGGGQETQYF.